The clone carrying this T cell receptor beta chain was counted once. No antigen is known for it. The data derive from a study of OX40 agonist ivuxolimab in advanced cancers. General study findings and limits: Within 6 weeks, CD4+ and CD8+ blood T cells expanded clonally at 0.1 to 3.0 mg/kg. Low normalized clonal expansion also occurred in some nonresponding patients. Expanded clones were, on average, more numerous among CD8+ T cells than CD4+. Individuals who were partial responders at 0.1-3.0 mg/kg had clonal expansion that ranked among the lowest.

Libraries were prepared by immunoSEQ multiplex PCR; TCRdb keeps only in-frame clonotypes and omits some of them. Found here are tens of thousands of clones, 85% of them singletons; the top ten hold more than 3%. The length of the CDR3 is 13 residues. The V gene lost 5 bases and the J gene lost 5 bases, with 13 bases spanning the gap. The germline V gene has CDR1 KGHSH and CDR2 LQKENI. V and J are TRBV18 and TRBJ2-7, with a tentative D call TRBD1 (6 bases). The material was CD4+ or CD8+ T cells sorted from blood, obtained in a trial of the OX40 agonist ivuxolimab. The receptor was isolated from an adult with an advanced solid tumor such as melanoma, head and neck, liver or kidney cancer. The CDR3 loop reads CASSYTGLDEQYF. Written as DNA, the CDR3 is TGTGCCAGCTCATATACAGGGTTAGACGAGCAGTACTTC.